Listed below are T cell receptor beta chains from one sample, sequenced in a study of cytomegalovirus exposure and HLA in healthy donors. Here immunoSEQ multiplex PCR was the method, and the copy in TCRdb shows in-frame clones only, minus some. The table has approximately 90,000 clones, approximately 80% seen once; the top ten hold less than 4.5%. The sequencing sample was made of PBMCs. The receptors stem from a man aged 30-40 years in good health and CMV-seronegative. Each CDR3 is given with its conserved first and last residue. A D gene is named only where the DNA matches it firmly. Size is omitted from some rows. Given values are once, few, many or a class for expanded clones.

TRBJ1-1	NA	NA	TRBV7-9	CASSLGTGRPEAFF	TGTGCCAGCAGCTTAGGTACGGGTAGACCTGAAGCTTTCTTT
TRBJ2-7	NA	NA	TRBV13	CASSQDFYEQYF	TGTGCCAGCAGCCAGGACTTCTACGAGCAGTACTTC
TRBJ2-7	NA	NA	TRBV29-1	CSVEGDRDSYEQYF	TGCAGCGTTGAAGGTGACCGGGATTCCTACGAGCAGTACTTC
TRBJ2-2	TRBD1	NA	TRBV5-1	CASDRDNTGELFF	TGCGCCAGCGACAGGGATAACACCGGGGAGCTGTTTTTT
TRBJ2-7	NA	NA	TRBV7-8	CASSSGAGQPYEQYF	TGTGCCAGCAGCTCCGGAGCGGGACAACCCTACGAGCAGTACTTC
TRBJ1-2	TRBD1	once	TRBV11-2	CASSSVFQTTGVWGYTF	TGTGCCAGCAGCTCTGTTTTTCAGACGACAGGGGTGTGGGGCTACACCTTC
TRBJ1-5	TRBD1	NA	TRBV28	CASSRNRGRGVPQHF	TGTGCCAGCAGTCGGAACAGGGGACGCGGGGTGCCCCAGCATTTT
TRBJ2-3	TRBD2	NA	TRBV19	CASSPLRLAEITDTQYF	TGTGCCAGTAGTCCCCTTCGTCTAGCGGAGATCACAGATACGCAGTATTTT
TRBJ1-4	NA	NA	TRBV5-8	CASSTEGGPEKLFF	TGTGCCAGCAGCACGGAGGGGGGGCCTGAAAAACTGTTTTTT
TRBJ2-1	NA	NA	TRBV4-1	CASSQVVRRTYNEQFF	TGCGCCAGCAGCCAAGTGGTGAGGAGAACCTACAATGAGCAGTTCTTC
TRBJ2-7	NA	NA	TRBV14	CASSQVAAGSYEQYF	TGTGCCAGCAGCCAAGTAGCGGCCGGCTCCTACGAGCAGTACTTC
TRBJ2-2	TRBD1	NA	TRBV9	CASSVVGQGSGELFF	TGTGCCAGCAGCGTAGTGGGACAGGGCTCCGGGGAGCTGTTTTTT
TRBJ1-1	TRBD1	NA	TRBV28	CASSLTGGEAFF	TGTGCCAGCAGTTTGACAGGGGGCGAAGCTTTCTTT
TRBJ2-1	NA	NA	TRBV25-1	CASSPKGGRGEYNEQFF	TGTGCCAGCAGTCCAAAAGGTGGGCGGGGTGAATACAATGAGCAGTTCTTC
TRBJ1-3	NA	NA	TRBV6-1	CASSEPGSGNTIYF	TGTGCCAGCAGTGAACCCGGCTCTGGAAACACCATATATTTT
TRBJ2-7	NA	few	TRBV7-9	CSSSPSFESPRSF	TGTTCCAGCAGCCCTAGTTTCGAATCTCCGAGGAGTTTC
TRBJ2-2	NA	NA	TRBV11-2	CASSPQATGELFF	TGTGCCAGCAGCCCGCAGGCTACCGGGGAGCTGTTTTTT
TRBJ2-3	TRBD2	NA	TRBV10-1	CASSETNLAGGPDTQYF	TGCGCCAGCAGTGAAACCAATTTAGCGGGAGGACCAGATACGCAGTATTTT
TRBJ2-6	NA	NA	TRBV28	CASSFGGSGANVLTF	TGTGCCAGCAGTTTTGGGGGGTCTGGGGCCAACGTCCTGACTTTC
TRBJ2-1	NA	NA	TRBV20-1	CSARGLLEQFF	TGCAGTGCTAGGGGACTCCTCGAGCAGTTCTTC
TRBJ2-3	TRBD2	NA	TRBV5-1	CASSGSGSGTDTQYF	TGCGCCAGCAGCGGGAGCGGGAGCGGCACAGATACGCAGTATTTT
TRBJ1-1	NA	few	TRBV5-5	CASSLEGRVDTEAFF	TGTGCCAGCAGCTTGGAGGGGCGCGTTGACACTGAAGCTTTCTTT
TRBJ1-2	NA	NA	TRBV6-5	CASGGVYYGYTF	TGTGCCAGCGGGGGGGTTTACTATGGCTACACCTTC
TRBJ1-1	TRBD1	once	TRBV2	CASGAGTGEIPEAFF	TGTGCCAGCGGGGCCGGGACAGGGGAAATACCTGAAGCTTTCTTT
TRBJ2-1	NA	NA	TRBV5-4	CASSLNNYNEQFF	TGTGCCAGCAGCTTGAACAATTACAATGAGCAGTTCTTC
TRBJ1-4	TRBD1	NA	TRBV11-2	CASSNRGGAEKLFF	TGTGCCAGCAGCAACAGGGGCGGTGCTGAAAAACTGTTTTTT
TRBJ2-1	TRBD1	NA	TRBV7-9	CASSFGAGTGPYNEQFF	TGTGCCAGCAGCTTCGGGGCCGGGACAGGGCCCTACAATGAGCAGTTCTTC
TRBJ2-1	TRBD1	NA	TRBV18	CASSPPSGQVNNEQFF	TGTGCCAGCTCGCCACCCTCGGGACAGGTGAACAATGAGCAGTTCTTC
TRBJ1-2	NA	NA	TRBV28	CASSLGGNYGYTF	TGTGCCAGCAGTCTCGGGGGAAACTATGGCTACACCTTC
TRBJ1-2	TRBD1	NA	TRBV28	CASTPGQGGWGYGYTF	TGTGCCAGCACCCCGGGACAGGGGGGATGGGGATATGGCTACACCTTC
TRBJ1-1	NA	NA	TRBV7-2	CASSLAGGRVDTEAFF	TGTGCCAGCAGCTTAGCCGGGGGTAGGGTCGACACTGAAGCTTTCTTT
TRBJ2-5	NA	NA	TRBV1	CTSSQPSAGVWEQYF	TGCACCAGCAGCCAACCCTCAGCGGGGGTTTGGGAGCAGTACTTC
TRBJ2-7	TRBD1	NA	TRBV11-2	CASSSTGGLREQYF	TGTGCCAGCAGCTCGACAGGGGGCTTGCGCGAGCAGTACTTC
TRBJ1-2	TRBD1	few	TRBV9	CASSLGTGNYGYTF	TGTGCCAGCAGCCTAGGGACAGGCAACTATGGCTACACCTTC
TRBJ1-6	TRBD1	NA	TRBV5-6	CASSPGQGNSPLHF	TGTGCCAGCAGCCCGGGACAGGGTAATTCACCCCTCCACTTT
TRBJ2-3	TRBD2	NA	TRBV30	CAWSVEAGGRDAQYF	TGTGCCTGGAGTGTCGAAGCGGGGGGGCGAGATGCGCAGTATTTT
TRBJ2-1	TRBD2	NA	TRBV2	CASTPGTSGLNEQFF	TGTGCCAGCACCCCTGGGACTAGCGGTTTGAATGAGCAGTTCTTC
TRBJ1-2	NA	NA	TRBV4-1	CASSQSTPVYGYTF	TGCGCCAGCAGCCAATCTACGCCGGTCTATGGCTACACCTTC
TRBJ1-2	NA	few	TRBV13	CASSLLLYGYTF	TGTGCCAGCAGCTTATTACTCTATGGCTACACCTTC
TRBJ2-1	NA	NA	TRBV7-9	CASSLTREQFF	TGTGCCAGCAGCTTGACTAGGGAGCAGTTCTTC
TRBJ1-1	TRBD1	NA	TRBV6-6	CASSYSTGGGNTEAFF	TGTGCCAGCAGTTACTCGACAGGGGGCGGGAACACTGAAGCTTTCTTT
TRBJ2-7	NA	NA	TRBV6-1	CASSEGGHSYEQYF	TGTGCCAGCAGTGAAGGGGGCCACTCCTACGAGCAGTACTTC
TRBJ1-2	TRBD1	NA	TRBV13	CASSPGQNYGYTF	TGTGCCAGCAGCCCGGGACAGAACTATGGCTACACCTTC
TRBJ2-1	TRBD2	NA	TRBV30	CAWSRLADSYNEQFF	TGTGCCTGGAGTCGACTAGCGGACTCCTACAATGAGCAGTTCTTC
TRBJ2-1	TRBD2	NA	TRBV27	CASTPWGGTPNEQFF	TGTGCCAGCACACCGTGGGGAGGGACTCCGAATGAGCAGTTCTTC
TRBJ1-5	NA	NA	TRBV5-8	CASGDYRGNQPQHF	TGTGCCAGCGGAGACTATCGGGGGAATCAGCCCCAGCATTTT
TRBJ1-6	NA	NA	TRBV5-1	CASSFSTASNSPRHF	TGCGCCAGCAGCTTTAGCACCGCCTCTAATTCACCCCGCCACTTT
TRBJ2-1	TRBD2	NA	TRBV6-1	CASSVTSGGASYNEQFF	TGTGCCAGCAGTGTGACCAGCGGGGGGGCCTCGTACAATGAGCAGTTCTTC
TRBJ1-1	TRBD1	once	TRBV13	CASSLEDRGNTEAFF	TGTGCCAGCAGCTTAGAGGACAGGGGGAACACTGAAGCTTTCTTT
TRBJ2-7	TRBD1	NA	TRBV4-2	CASSGTGGTYEQYF	TGTGCCAGCAGCGGGACAGGGGGAACCTACGAGCAGTACTTC